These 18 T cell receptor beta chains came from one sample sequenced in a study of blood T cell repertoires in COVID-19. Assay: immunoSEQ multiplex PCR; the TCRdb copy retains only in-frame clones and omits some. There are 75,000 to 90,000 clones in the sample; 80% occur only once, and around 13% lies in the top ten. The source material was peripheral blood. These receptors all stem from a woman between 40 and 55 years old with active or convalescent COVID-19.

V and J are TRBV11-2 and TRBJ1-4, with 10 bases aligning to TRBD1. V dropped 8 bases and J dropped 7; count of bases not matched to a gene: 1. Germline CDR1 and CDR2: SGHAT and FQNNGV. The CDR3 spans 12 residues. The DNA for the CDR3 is TGTGCCAGCGGGACAGGGGTTGAAAAACTGTTTTTT. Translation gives CASGTGVEKLFF.

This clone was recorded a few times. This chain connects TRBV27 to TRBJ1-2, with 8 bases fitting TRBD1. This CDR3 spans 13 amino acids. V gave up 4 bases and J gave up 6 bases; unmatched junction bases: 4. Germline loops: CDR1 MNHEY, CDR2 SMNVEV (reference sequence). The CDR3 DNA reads TGTGCCAGCAGTTATAAACAGGGGGATGGCTACACCTTC. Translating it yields CASSYKQGDGYTF.

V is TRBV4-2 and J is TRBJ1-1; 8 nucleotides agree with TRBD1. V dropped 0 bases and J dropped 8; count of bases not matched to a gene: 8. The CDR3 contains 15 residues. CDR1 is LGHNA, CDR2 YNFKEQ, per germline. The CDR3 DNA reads TGTGCCAGCAGCCAAGATTCAGGACAGGGTCGGGAAGCTTTCTTT. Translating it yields CASSQDSGQGREAFF.

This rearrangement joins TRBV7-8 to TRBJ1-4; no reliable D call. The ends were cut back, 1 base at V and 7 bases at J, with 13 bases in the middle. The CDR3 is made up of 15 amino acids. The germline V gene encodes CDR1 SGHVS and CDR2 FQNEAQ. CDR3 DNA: TGTGCCAGCAGCTTAGGGGTCTGGGCGGGTGAAAAACTGTTTTTT. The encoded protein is CASSLGVWAGEKLFF.

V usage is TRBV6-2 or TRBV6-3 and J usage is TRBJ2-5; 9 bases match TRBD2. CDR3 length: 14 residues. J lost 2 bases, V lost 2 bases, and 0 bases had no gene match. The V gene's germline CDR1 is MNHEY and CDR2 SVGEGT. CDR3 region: CASSYAGGQETQYF. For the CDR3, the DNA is TGTGCCAGCAGTTACGCGGGAGGGCAAGAGACCCAGTACTTC.

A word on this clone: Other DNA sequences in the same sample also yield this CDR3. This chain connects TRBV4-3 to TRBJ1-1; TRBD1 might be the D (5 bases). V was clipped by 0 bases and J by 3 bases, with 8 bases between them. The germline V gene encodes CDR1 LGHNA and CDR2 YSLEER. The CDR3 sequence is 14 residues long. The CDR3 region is CASSQDQGDTEAFF. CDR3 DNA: TGCGCCAGCAGCCAAGATCAGGGCGACACTGAAGCTTTCTTT.

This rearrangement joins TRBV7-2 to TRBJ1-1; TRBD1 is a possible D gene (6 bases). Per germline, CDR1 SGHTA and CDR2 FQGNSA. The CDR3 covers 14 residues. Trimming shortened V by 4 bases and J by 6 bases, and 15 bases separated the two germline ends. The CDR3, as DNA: TGTGCCAGCAGCTGGGGTGCGGGGGCGGCTGAAGCTTTCTTT. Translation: CASSWGAGAAEAFF. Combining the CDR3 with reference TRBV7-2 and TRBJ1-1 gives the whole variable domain GAGVSQSPSNKVTEKGKDVELRCDPISGHTALYWYRQSLGQGLEFLIYFQGNSAPDKSGLPSDRFSAERTGGSVSTLTIQRTQQEDSAVYLCASSWGAGAAEAFFGQGTRLTVV.

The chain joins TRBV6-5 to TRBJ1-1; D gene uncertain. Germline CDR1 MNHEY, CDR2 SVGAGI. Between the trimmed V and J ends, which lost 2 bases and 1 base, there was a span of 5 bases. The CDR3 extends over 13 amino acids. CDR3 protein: CASSYARNTEAFF. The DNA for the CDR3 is TGTGCCAGCAGTTACGCCAGGAACACTGAAGCTTTCTTT.

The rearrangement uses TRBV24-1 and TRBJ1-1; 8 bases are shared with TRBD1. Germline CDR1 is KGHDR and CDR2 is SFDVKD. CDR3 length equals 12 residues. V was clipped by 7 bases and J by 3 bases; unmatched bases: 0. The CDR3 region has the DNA TGTGCCACCAGGGACAGGGACACTGAAGCTTTCTTT. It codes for CATRDRDTEAFF.

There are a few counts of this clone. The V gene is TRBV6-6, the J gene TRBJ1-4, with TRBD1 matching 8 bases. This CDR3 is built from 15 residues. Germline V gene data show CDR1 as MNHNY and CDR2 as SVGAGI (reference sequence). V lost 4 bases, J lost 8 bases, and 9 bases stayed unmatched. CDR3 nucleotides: TGTGCCAGCAGTTTAACAGGGGGTCTCGGAGAAAAACTGTTTTTT. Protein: CASSLTGGLGEKLFF.

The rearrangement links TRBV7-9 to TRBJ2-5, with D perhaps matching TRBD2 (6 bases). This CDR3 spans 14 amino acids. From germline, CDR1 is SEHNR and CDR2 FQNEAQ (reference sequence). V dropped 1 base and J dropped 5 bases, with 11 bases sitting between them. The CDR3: CASSLGRVWETQYF. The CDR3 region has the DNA TGTGCCAGCAGCTTAGGGAGGGTCTGGGAGACCCAGTACTTC.

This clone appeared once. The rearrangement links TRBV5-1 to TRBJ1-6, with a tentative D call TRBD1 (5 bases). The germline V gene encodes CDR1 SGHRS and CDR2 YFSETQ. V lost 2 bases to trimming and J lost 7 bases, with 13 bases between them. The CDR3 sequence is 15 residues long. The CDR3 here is CASSFQDTGNSPLHF. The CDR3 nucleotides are TGCGCCAGCAGCTTTCAGGACACAGGAAATTCACCCCTCCACTTT.

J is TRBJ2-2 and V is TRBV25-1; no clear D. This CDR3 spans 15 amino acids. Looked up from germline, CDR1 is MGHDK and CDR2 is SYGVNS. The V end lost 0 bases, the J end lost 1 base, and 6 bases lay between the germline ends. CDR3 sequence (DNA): TGTGCCAGCAGTGAATATGGGCGGAACACCGGGGAGCTGTTTTTT. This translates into CASSEYGRNTGELFF.

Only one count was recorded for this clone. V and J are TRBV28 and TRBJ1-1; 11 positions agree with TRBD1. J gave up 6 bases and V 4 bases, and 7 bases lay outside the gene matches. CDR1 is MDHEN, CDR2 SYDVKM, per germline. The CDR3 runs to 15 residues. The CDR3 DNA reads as TGTGCCAGCAGTTCCCAAGGACAGGGGGCCTCTGAAGCTTTCTTT. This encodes CASSSQGQGASEAFF. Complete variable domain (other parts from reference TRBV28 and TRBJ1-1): DVKVTQSSRYLVKRTGEKVFLECVQDMDHENMFWYRQDPGLGLRLIYFSYDVKMKEKGDIPEGYSVSREKKERFSLILESASTNQTSMYLCASSSQGQGASEAFFGQGTRLTVV.

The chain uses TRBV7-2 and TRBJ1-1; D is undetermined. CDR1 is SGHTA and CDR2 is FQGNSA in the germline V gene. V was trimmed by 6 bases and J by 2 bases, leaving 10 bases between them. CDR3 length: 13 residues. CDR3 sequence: CASRYQTNTEAFF. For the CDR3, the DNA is TGTGCCAGCAGATATCAAACAAACACTGAAGCTTTCTTT.

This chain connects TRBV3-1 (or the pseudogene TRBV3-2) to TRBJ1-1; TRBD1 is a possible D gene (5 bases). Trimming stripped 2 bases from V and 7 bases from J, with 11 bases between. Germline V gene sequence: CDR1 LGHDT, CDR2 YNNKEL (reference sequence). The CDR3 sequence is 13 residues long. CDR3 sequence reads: CASSQLGGYEAFF. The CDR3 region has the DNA TGTGCCAGCAGCCAACTGGGGGGATATGAAGCTTTCTTT.

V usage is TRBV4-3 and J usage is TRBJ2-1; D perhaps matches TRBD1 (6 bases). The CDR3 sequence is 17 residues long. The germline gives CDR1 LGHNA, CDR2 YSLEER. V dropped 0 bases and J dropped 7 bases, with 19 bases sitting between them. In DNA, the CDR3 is TGCGCCAGCAGCCAAGATGCTGAGGGGGACCTTCGGAATGAGCAGTTCTTC. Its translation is CASSQDAEGDLRNEQFF.

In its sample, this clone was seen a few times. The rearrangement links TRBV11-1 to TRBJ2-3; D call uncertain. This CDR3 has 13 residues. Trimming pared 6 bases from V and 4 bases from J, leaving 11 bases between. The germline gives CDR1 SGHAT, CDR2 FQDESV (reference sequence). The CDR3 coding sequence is TGTGCCAGCAGGACTTCCCTGGCAGATACGCAGTATTTT. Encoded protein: CASRTSLADTQYF. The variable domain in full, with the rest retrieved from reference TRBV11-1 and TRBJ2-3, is EAEVAQSPRYKITEKSQAVAFWCDPISGHATLYWYRQILGQGPELLVQFQDESVVDDSQLPKDRFSAERLKGVDSTLKIQPAELGDSAMYLCASRTSLADTQYFGPGTRLTVL.